The entry that follows covers one T cell receptor (beta chain) sequence. The sample is drawn from a study of a mutant IDH1 vaccine in newly diagnosed glioma. Study-wide background: Patients previously underwent radiotherapy, temozolomide, or both, and most underwent both.

Sequencing used immunoSEQ multiplex PCR; TCRdb keeps in-frame clones, though not all of them. This sample has about 67,000 clones; around 82% occur once, and the top ten carry about 4.5%. The time point: baseline, week 1 (first vaccination visit). Specified treatment: pre-vaccination baseline after standard-of-care therapy. In every donor, the tumor was a new WHO grade 3 or 4 IDH1-mutant, ATRX-lost astrocytoma. Germline CDR1 and CDR2: SGHRS and YFSETQ. The CDR3 is made up of 13 amino acids. The germline V and J ends were trimmed by 4 bases and 4 bases, with 10 bases remaining between them. The origin of this receptor is a woman under 30 with glioma. Some clones in this sample may be carry-over from other donors' samples. The genes are TRBV5-1 and TRBJ2-3; D perhaps matches TRBD1 (6 bases). The sequenced sample was peripheral blood mononuclear cells (PBMCs), obtained from a glioma patient treated with radiotherapy, temozolomide or both. CDR3 DNA sequence: TGCGCCAGCAGCCAGGGGCCCGCAGATACGCAGTATTTT. Its protein is CASSQGPADTQYF. The full variable domain, completed using reference TRBV5-1 and TRBJ2-3, is KAGVTQTPRYLIKTRGQQVTLSCSPISGHRSVSWYQQTPGQGLQFLFEYFSETQRNKGNFPGRFSGRQFSNSRSEMNVSTLELGDSALYLCASSQGPADTQYFGPGTRLTVL.